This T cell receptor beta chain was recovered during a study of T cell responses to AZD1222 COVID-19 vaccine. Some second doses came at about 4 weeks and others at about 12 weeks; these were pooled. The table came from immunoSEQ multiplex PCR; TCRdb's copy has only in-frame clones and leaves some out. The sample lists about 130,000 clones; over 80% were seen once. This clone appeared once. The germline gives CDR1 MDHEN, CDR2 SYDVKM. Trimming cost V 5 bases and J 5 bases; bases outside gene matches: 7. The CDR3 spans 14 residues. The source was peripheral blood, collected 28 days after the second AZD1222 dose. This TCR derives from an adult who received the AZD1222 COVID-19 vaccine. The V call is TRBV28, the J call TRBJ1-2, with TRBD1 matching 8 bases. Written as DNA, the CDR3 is TGTGCCAGCAGTCCGACAGGGGACGTTTATGGCTACACCTTC. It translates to CASSPTGDVYGYTF.